This TCR beta chain was documented in a study of T-cell reconstitution after alpha-beta-depleted transplantation in children. Study-level points and caveats: At one year after transplant, newly produced T cells mostly accounted for T-cell counts and diversity. The study reportedly traced alpha-beta T cells about two months after transplant to several hundred expanded graft clones. Surviving recipient cells, namely T cells and thymic progenitors, were the source of high day-60 TCRbeta diversity in some patients.

Many counts were recorded for this clonotype. Antigen specificity is unknown. Library preparation (for TCRbeta) was performed with unique molecular identifiers. TCRdb recomputed calls from the PCR reads with MiXCR, one row per CDR3 protein. The sample lists 200,000 or so distinct CDR3 sequences; approximately 6.8% were seen once. Unmatched junction bases numbered 7, after V lost 0 bases and J lost 5 bases. The germline V gene encodes CDR1 SGHTS and CDR2 YDEGEE. There are 16 residues in the CDR3. V gene TRBV5-8 combines with J gene TRBJ2-3, with 9 bases that match TRBD1. This TCR was recovered from a girl under three years old with combined immunodeficiency, due to receive a stem cell transplant. This specimen consisted of PBMCs, obtained before TCRalphabeta/CD19-depleted stem cell transplant. As DNA, the CDR3 is TGTGCCAGCAGCTTGGTGTGGGGGACAGGGAAAGATACGCAGTATTTT. The encoded protein is CASSLVWGTGKDTQYF.